This TCR beta chain was sequenced for a study of blood T cells in healthy people across ages. Germline values: CDR1 GTSNPN, CDR2 SVGIG (reference sequence). V lost 5 bases and J lost 3; bases outside the gene matches: 3. The CDR3 sequence is 12 residues long. This clonotype has a single count. A sample-barcoded 5' primer and a J-beta primer mix were used in a second PCR of roughly 6 to 12 cycles. Each CDR3 protein is one row after TCRdb ran MiXCR on the 5' RACE reads. The sample lists about a million distinct CDR3 sequences, about 48% seen once, with around an eighth in the top ten. The sequencing input was blood. V usage is TRBV30 and J usage is TRBJ1-2, with 7 bases aligning to TRBD1. The source of this sequence is a man aged 25-45 years in good health. CDR3 coding DNA: TGTGCCTGGGTGACAGGGTACTATGGCTACACCTTC. Translating it yields CAWVTGYYGYTF.